This entry lists 28 T cell receptor beta chains sequenced from one sample in a study of cytomegalovirus exposure and HLA in healthy donors. Both 60 Vbeta primers and 13 Jbeta primers went into the PCR. The assay was immunoSEQ multiplex PCR, and TCRdb's table has in-frame clones only and misses some. The sample carries under 140,000 clones, around four fifths recorded once. Source material: PBMCs. Receptor source: a young man in good health and CMV-seropositive.

The chain couples TRBV25-1 to TRBJ2-2; D unresolved. This CDR3 has 13 amino acids. Per the germline V gene, CDR1 is MGHDK and CDR2 is SYGVNS. Trimming cost V 3 bases and J 6 bases, with 8 bases left between them. CDR3 in DNA: TGTGCCAGCAGTGATTACAGAGCCGGGGAGCTGTTTTTT. Protein: CASSDYRAGELFF.

J is TRBJ2-1 and V is TRBV6-6; TRBD1 agrees at 8 bases. Germline CDR1 is MNHNY and CDR2 is SVGAGI (reference sequence). With 6 bases clipped from V and 4 bases from J, the junction kept 5 bases outside the gene matches. The CDR3 consists of 14 residues. CDR3 residues: CASRLGQEYNEQFF. CDR3 sequence (DNA): TGTGCCAGCAGATTGGGACAGGAGTACAATGAGCAGTTCTTC.

V gene TRBV4-1 combines with J gene TRBJ2-3; TRBD2 aligns across 12 bases. The CDR3 sequence is 17 residues long. The V segment lost 4 bases and the J segment 2 bases; nucleotides outside the gene matches: 7. Germline V CDR1 and CDR2: MGHRA, YSYEKL. CDR3 loop: CASSRTGLAGNTDTQYF. CDR3 sequence (DNA): TGCGCCAGCAGCCGGACTGGACTAGCGGGGAACACAGATACGCAGTATTTT.

This clone showed up just a few times. The CDR3 DNA sequence: TGCGCCAGCAGCCAAGAGTACTTCTACGAGCAGTACTTC. As protein: CASSQEYFYEQYF. The chain is built from TRBV4-1 and TRBJ2-7, with unresolved D. The V and J ends lost 0 bases and 3 bases respectively, with 6 bases between them. CDR3 length equals 13 residues. The germline gives CDR1 MGHRA, CDR2 YSYEKL.

The V and J genes are TRBV7-2 and TRBJ1-1, with TRBD1 identical over 8 bases. The germline CDR1 and CDR2 sequences are SGHTA and FQGNSA. The CDR3 loop spans 17 amino acids. With 10 bases clipped from V and 3 bases from J, the junction kept 19 bases outside the gene matches. This chain's CDR3 is CAIDFPGGQGNYTEAFF. CDR3 bases: TGTGCCATCGACTTCCCCGGCGGACAGGGAAATTACACTGAAGCTTTCTTT.

V is TRBV30 and J is TRBJ2-7; D may be TRBD2 (5 bases). Germline CDR1 reads GTSNPN; CDR2 reads SVGIG (reference sequence). Trimming shortened V by 0 bases and J by 6 bases, and 18 bases separated the two germline ends. The CDR3 totals 15 residues. The CDR3 sequence: CAWSVHRRNLGEQYF. CDR3 in DNA: TGTGCCTGGAGTGTACATAGGAGGAACCTAGGCGAGCAGTACTTC.

The rearrangement joins TRBV7-2 to TRBJ1-1; D might be TRBD1 (5 bases). The CDR3 runs to 13 residues. V was cut by 5 bases and J by 5 bases, with 12 bases left in between. Germline V gene sequence: CDR1 SGHTA, CDR2 FQGNSA. In DNA form, the CDR3 reads TGTGCCAGCAGCCAGGGCGTCGGGACTGAAGCTTTCTTT. Protein: CASSQGVGTEAFF.

The chain links TRBV6-1 to TRBJ1-5; the match to TRBD1 covers 8 bases. Looked up from germline, CDR1 is MNHNS and CDR2 is SASEGT. The length of the CDR3 is 18 residues. V lost 2 bases, J lost 1 base, and 10 bases stayed unmatched. CDR3: CASSEFRTGSSSNQPQHF. CDR3 nucleotides: TGTGCCAGCAGTGAATTTCGGACAGGGTCCTCCAGCAATCAGCCCCAGCATTTT.

The CDR3 is CASRGAGGQETQYF. The DNA of the CDR3 is TGTGCCAGCAGGGGGGCCGGTGGTCAAGAGACCCAGTACTTC. The chain joins TRBV25-1 to TRBJ2-5; a possible D gene is TRBD1 (6 bases). This CDR3 comprises 14 residues. V was pared by 6 bases and J by 2 bases, with 13 bases between. From germline, CDR1 is MGHDK and CDR2 SYGVNS.

V is TRBV7-9 and J is TRBJ2-7, with 7 bases aligning to TRBD1. The germline gives CDR1 SEHNR, CDR2 FQNEAQ (reference sequence). V dropped 4 bases and J dropped 0; count of bases not matched to a gene: 12. The CDR3 is 17 amino acids. CDR3 coding DNA: TGTGCCAGCAGCTCAGCAACCGGGACAGTATTCTCCTACGAGCAGTACTTC. Encoded protein: CASSSATGTVFSYEQYF.

This clone was counted between two and nine times. The rearrangement uses TRBV7-9 and TRBJ1-2; a possible D gene is TRBD1 (5 bases). Trimming removed 2 bases at V and 7 bases at J, with 20 bases between. Germline CDR1 SEHNR, CDR2 FQNEAQ (reference sequence). The CDR3 spans 16 residues. This CDR3 reads CASSLYGTPDLFGYTF. The CDR3 nucleotides read TGTGCCAGCAGCTTATACGGGACTCCGGACCTGTTTGGCTACACCTTC.

This chain links TRBV27 with TRBJ1-5; 7 nucleotides agree with TRBD1. J gave up 1 base and V 6 bases, and 6 bases lay outside the gene matches. The CDR3 consists of 15 residues. CDR1 is MNHEY and CDR2 is SMNVEV in the germline V gene (reference sequence). For the CDR3, the DNA is TGTGCCAGCAGGAAAGGGGGCGGAAGCAATCAGCCCCAGCATTTT. The encoded protein is CASRKGGGSNQPQHF.

The gene calls are TRBV10-2 and TRBJ2-1; TRBD2 agrees at 12 bases. CDR1 and CDR2 from the germline V gene are WSHSY and SAAADI. Trimming removed 6 bases from V and 5 bases from J; junction bases left unmatched: 8. CDR3 length: 16 residues. CDR3 protein: CASSPGTSGSHNEQFF. For the CDR3, the DNA is TGCGCCAGCAGCCCCGGGACTAGCGGGTCCCACAATGAGCAGTTCTTC.

V and J are TRBV23-1 and TRBJ1-2; weak D call: TRBD1 (6 bases). TRBV23-1 is placed among ORFs of uncertain function. V lost 0 bases to trimming and J lost 4 bases, with 12 bases between them. The CDR3 length is 15 residues. CDR3 region: CASSQSRRGGYGYTF. DNA for the CDR3: TGCGCCAGCAGTCAATCCCGCAGGGGCGGCTATGGCTACACCTTC.

V and J are TRBV18 and TRBJ1-1, with 12 positions matching TRBD1. The CDR3 totals 15 residues. V trimming: 3 bases; J trimming: 5 bases; junction bases outside the gene matches: 4. Germline loops: CDR1 KGHSH, CDR2 LQKENI. DNA for the CDR3: TGTGCCAGCTCACCGGGACAGGGGGCCGGGACTGAAGCTTTCTTT. It yields the protein CASSPGQGAGTEAFF.

This chain connects TRBV14 to TRBJ2-7; 8 positions match TRBD1. J gave up 2 bases and V 1 base, and 7 bases lay outside the gene matches. Germline loops: CDR1 SGHDN, CDR2 FVKESK. CDR3 length: 16 amino acids. The CDR3 DNA reads TGTGCCAGCAGCCAAGGGTTGAGGACAGGGACCTACGAGCAGTACTTC. Residues: CASSQGLRTGTYEQYF.

V and J are TRBV2 and TRBJ2-1; TRBD2 matches 7 bases. Germline CDR1 SNHLY, CDR2 FYNNEI. With 10 bases clipped from V and 4 bases from J, the junction kept 10 bases outside the gene matches. The CDR3 contains 14 residues. CDR3: CATIFGTTYNEQFF. The CDR3 coding sequence is TGTGCCACCATCTTCGGGACTACATACAATGAGCAGTTCTTC.

The V gene is TRBV30, the J gene TRBJ2-5; 14 bases line up with TRBD2. Germline CDR1 GTSNPN, CDR2 SVGIG (reference sequence). The V gene end was trimmed by 6 bases and the J gene end by 5 bases; junction bases not matched to a gene: 17. This CDR3 has 18 residues. CDR3: CACSGGTSGGEAEETQYF. DNA for the CDR3: TGTGCCTGCTCGGGGGGGACTAGCGGGGGTGAGGCCGAGGAGACCCAGTACTTC. The full variable domain, its missing parts supplied by reference TRBV30 and TRBJ2-5, is SQTIHQWPATLVQPVGSPLSLECTVEGTSNPNLYWYRQAAGRGLQLLFYSVGIGQISSEVPQNLSASRPQDRQFILSSKKLLLSDSGFYLCACSGGTSGGEAEETQYFGPGTRLLVL.

This clone was observed a few times. In the same sample, other DNA sequences code for this CDR3. The CDR3 loop is CASSPTVNTEAFF. In DNA, the CDR3 is TGTGCCAGTAGTCCGACAGTGAACACTGAAGCTTTCTTT. V and J are TRBV19 and TRBJ1-1; D perhaps matches TRBD1 (5 bases). The CDR3 extends over 13 amino acids. In germline, CDR1 is LNHDA, CDR2 SQIVND (reference sequence). V gave up 5 bases and J gave up 0 bases, with 7 bases separating them.

In its sample, this clone was seen a few times. The CDR3 here is CASSLQTVPGGYTF. The CDR3 coding sequence is TGTGCCAGCAGCTTACAGACAGTCCCCGGCGGCTACACCTTC. The chain uses TRBV7-2 and TRBJ1-2, with a tentative D call TRBD1 (5 bases). V lost 2 bases to trimming and J lost 8 bases, with 15 bases between them. CDR1 and CDR2 from the germline V gene are SGHTA and FQGNSA. The CDR3 runs to 14 residues.

This chain joins TRBV6-5 and TRBJ1-5; possible D gene TRBD1, 5 bases. Trimming removed 5 bases at V and 6 bases at J, with 14 bases between. Germline V CDR1 and CDR2: MNHEY, SVGAGI. The CDR3 covers 14 residues. This CDR3 is CASSLDSSSQPQHF. CDR3 DNA: TGTGCCAGCAGTCTCGACAGTAGTTCTCAGCCCCAGCATTTT.

Details on this clone: The conserved phenylalanine or tryptophan is not found at the CDR3 terminus, so this likely reflects a read error. It is unclear where the CDR3 begins or ends on the DNA, so no DNA is shown, and the CDR3 is as TCRdb lists it. CDR3 residues: CASSLAASGANTMEY. The rearrangement links TRBV5-1 to TRBJ2-7; TRBD2, the table's D call, was not compared with the DNA. The CDR3 length equals 15 residues, ends included. Germline assignment: CDR1 SGHRS and CDR2 YFSETQ.

This chain connects TRBV11-3 to TRBJ2-1; D ambiguous. V was pared by 6 bases and J by 6 bases, with 6 bases between. CDR1 and CDR2 (germline): SGHNT, YENEEA. The CDR3 extends over 11 amino acids. CDR3 nucleotides: TGTGCCAGCAGTGCAGGCAATGAGCAGTTCTTC. Amino acids: CASSAGNEQFF.

The table lists this clone with a few counts. This sequence joins TRBV4-1 and TRBJ1-5; TRBD1 aligns across 7 bases. CDR1 is MGHRA, CDR2 YSYEKL, per germline. The CDR3 totals 15 residues. With V trimmed by 5 bases and J by 3 bases, 7 bases remained unmatched. The CDR3, as DNA: TGCGCCAGCAGCAAAACCGGGACAGACAATCAGCCCCAGCATTTT. Protein: CASSKTGTDNQPQHF.

J is TRBJ1-6 and V is TRBV7-2; the D is unclear. The CDR3 extends over 17 amino acids. Germline lookup yields CDR1 SGHTA and CDR2 FQGNSA. The V end was cut by 0 bases, the J end by 6 bases, with 15 bases between. In DNA form, the CDR3 reads TGTGCCAGCAGCTTAGCGACCCTCGGGTCTAGTAATTCACCCCTCCACTTT. This translates into CASSLATLGSSNSPLHF.

DNA of the CDR3: TGTGCCAGCAGCTTAGAACAGGGGATGTCCTACGAGCAGTACTTC. Residues: CASSLEQGMSYEQYF. The V and J genes are TRBV7-8 and TRBJ2-7; 7 nucleotides match TRBD1. CDR1 and CDR2 from the germline V gene are SGHVS and FQNEAQ. The CDR3 extends over 15 amino acids. After removal of 1 base from V and 1 base from J, the junction contained 4 bases not matched to a gene.

This clone was seen only once. The chain employs TRBV19 and TRBJ2-5; 7 bases match TRBD1. Per the germline V gene, CDR1 is LNHDA and CDR2 is SQIVND (reference sequence). The CDR3 is 15 amino acids. V shed 1 base and J 2 bases; nucleotides not matched to a gene: 4. The CDR3 protein is CASSIGGQTQETQYF. CDR3 DNA: TGTGCCAGTAGTATAGGGGGACAGACGCAAGAGACCCAGTACTTC.

V and J are TRBV19 and TRBJ2-2, with 9 bases matching TRBD1. Germline V lookup: CDR1 LNHDA, CDR2 SQIVND (reference sequence). J was trimmed by 0 bases and V by 6 bases; bases with no gene match: 5. CDR3 size: 16 residues. DNA of the CDR3: TGTGCCAGTAGATTGAGGGACAGGGCGAACACCGGGGAGCTGTTTTTT. Its protein is CASRLRDRANTGELFF.